What follows are 10 T cell receptor beta chains derived from one specimen sequenced in a study of T-cell reconstitution after alpha-beta-depleted transplantation in children. Library preparation (for TCRbeta) was performed with unique molecular identifiers. One entry per CDR3 protein results from TCRdb running MiXCR on the PCR reads. The table has around 270,000 distinct CDR3 sequences, 9.5% to 13% seen once. Material: PBMCs, obtained before TCRalphabeta/CD19-depleted stem cell transplant. The receptors here all came from a boy in the first two years of life with acute myeloid leukemia, due to receive a stem cell transplant.

A few counts support this clonotype. The rearrangement uses TRBV7-6 and TRBJ2-5; D gene ambiguous. Between the trimmed V and J ends, which lost 0 bases and 4 bases, there was a span of 12 bases. In germline, CDR1 is SGHVS, CDR2 FNYEAQ. This CDR3 has 15 residues. The CDR3 region has the DNA TGTGCCAGCAGCTTAGCGCTAAGGGCAGGAGAGACCCAGTACTTC. Encoded protein: CASSLALRAGETQYF.

This clonotype was counted a few times. This chain joins TRBV12-3 or TRBV12-4 and TRBJ2-5; D might be TRBD1 (5 bases). This CDR3 has 14 residues. V was cut by 7 bases and J by 7 bases, with 19 bases left in between. Here the CDR3 DNA reads TGTGCCAGCACTCTGGGGCTTCGGGTAGGGACCCAGTACTTC. Its translation: CASTLGLRVGTQYF.

The rearrangement uses TRBV7-9 and TRBJ2-2; TRBD2 is a possible D gene (6 bases). This CDR3 is 14 amino acids long. The V end was cut by 2 bases, the J end by 5 bases, with 9 bases between. The germline V gene has CDR1 SEHNR and CDR2 FQNEAQ (reference sequence). DNA for the CDR3: TGTGCCAGCAGCTTAAGACTAGGAACCGGGGAGCTGTTTTTT. It is translated as CASSLRLGTGELFF.

This clonotype was seen many times. The rearrangement joins TRBV29-1 to TRBJ1-2; 8 bases line up with TRBD1. With V trimmed by 1 base and J by 6 bases, 4 bases remained unmatched. The CDR3 has 13 residues. Looked up from germline, CDR1 is SQVTM and CDR2 is ANQGSEA. CDR3 in amino acids: CSVEAQGANGYTF. CDR3 sequence (DNA): TGCAGCGTTGAAGCCCAGGGGGCGAATGGCTACACCTTC.

This clonotype was detected many times. The chain has TRBV29-1 and TRBJ1-2; 7 positions match TRBD1. Trimming removed 4 bases from V and 4 bases from J; junction bases left unmatched: 3. CDR1 SQVTM and CDR2 ANQGSEA come from the germline V gene. This CDR3 comprises 12 residues. CDR3 residues: CSVGQGFYGYTF. Written as DNA, the CDR3 is TGCAGCGTTGGACAGGGATTCTATGGCTACACCTTC.

J is TRBJ2-5 and V is TRBV5-1; 8 nucleotides match TRBD1. The trim removed 0 bases at V and 3 bases at J, leaving 7 bases unmatched. The CDR3 extends over 16 amino acids. The germline V gene encodes CDR1 SGHRS and CDR2 YFSETQ. The DNA of the CDR3 is TGCGCCAGCAGCTTGGGGGCAGGGGGCGCAAAAGAGACCCAGTACTTC. Encoded protein: CASSLGAGGAKETQYF.

This clonotype was observed many times. The chain carries TRBV7-2 and TRBJ1-3; no firm D call. From germline, CDR1 is SGHTA and CDR2 FQGNSA. V dropped 5 bases and J dropped 3 bases, with 8 bases sitting between them. The CDR3 runs 13 residues. The CDR3 coding sequence is TGTGCCAGCAGCGCGGTACTTGGAAACACCATATATTTT. Translation gives CASSAVLGNTIYF.

This clonotype has a count of ten or more. V gene TRBV28 combines with J gene TRBJ1-4; 8 nucleotides match TRBD1. J lost 1 base, V lost 6 bases, and 16 bases had no gene match. Germline CDR1 reads MDHEN; CDR2 reads SYDVKM. CDR3 size: 19 residues. DNA for the CDR3: TGTGCCAGCAGCCTGCGTTCTCAGGGGGCGAAGGGAACTAATGAAAAACTGTTTTTT. Protein product: CASSLRSQGAKGTNEKLFF.

In this sample, this clonotype turned up many times. The chain uses TRBV28 and TRBJ1-2; 8 positions agree with TRBD1. The ends lost 5 bases at V and 4 bases at J; junction bases unmatched: 9. Germline CDR1 reads MDHEN; CDR2 reads SYDVKM. This CDR3 region has 15 residues. The CDR3: CASSPGTGGFYGYTF. As DNA, the CDR3 is TGTGCCAGCAGTCCCGGGACAGGTGGTTTCTATGGCTACACCTTC.

This clonotype has a handful of counts. This sequence joins TRBV29-1 and TRBJ2-1; possibly TRBD1 or TRBD2 for D (6 bases each). The germline V gene encodes CDR1 SQVTM and CDR2 ANQGSEA. V gave up 4 bases and J gave up 2 bases, with 15 bases separating them. The CDR3 runs to 15 residues. This CDR3 is CSVARRGVPYNEQFF. The DNA for the CDR3 is TGCAGCGTTGCCCGGAGGGGGGTGCCCTACAATGAGCAGTTCTTC.